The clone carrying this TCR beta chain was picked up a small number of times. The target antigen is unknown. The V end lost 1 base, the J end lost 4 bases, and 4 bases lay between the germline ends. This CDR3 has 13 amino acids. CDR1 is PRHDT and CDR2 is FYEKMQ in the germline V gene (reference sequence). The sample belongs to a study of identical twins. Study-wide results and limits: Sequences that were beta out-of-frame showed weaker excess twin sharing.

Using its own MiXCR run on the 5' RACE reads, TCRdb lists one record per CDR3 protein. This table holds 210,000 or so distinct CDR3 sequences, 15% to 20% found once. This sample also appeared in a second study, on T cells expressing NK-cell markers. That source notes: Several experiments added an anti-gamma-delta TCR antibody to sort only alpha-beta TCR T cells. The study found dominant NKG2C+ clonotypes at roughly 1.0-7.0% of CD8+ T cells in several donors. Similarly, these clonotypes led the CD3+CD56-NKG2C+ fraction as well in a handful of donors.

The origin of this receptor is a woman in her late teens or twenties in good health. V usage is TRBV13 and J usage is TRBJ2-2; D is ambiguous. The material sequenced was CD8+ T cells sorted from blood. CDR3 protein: CASSLEATGELFF. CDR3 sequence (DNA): TGTGCCAGCAGCTTAGAGGCCACCGGGGAGCTGTTTTTT.